These T cell receptor beta chains were read from a single sample in a study of T-cell memory formation after mild COVID-19. TCRdb re-analysed the 5' RACE reads in MiXCR, keeping a single row per CDR3 protein. The sample has about 180,000 distinct CDR3 sequences; roughly 20% are singletons. Sequencing was performed on PBMCs or a T cell subset sorted from them (not recorded which). These TCRs come from a young man who had mild COVID-19 (a few samples of this study predate the infection). Cell type and time point are not known. Both conserved end residues are part of each CDR3. The order of the fields is V gene, D gene, clone size, J gene, CDR3 protein, CDR3 DNA. The D gene is left open where the match is weak. Size values are once, few and many counts, or a class for expanded clones, and some rows have none.

V: TRBV5-1; D: NA; size: few; J: TRBJ2-3; CDR3: CASSLLAVITDTQYF; DNA: TGCGCCAGCAGCTTGTTAGCGGTGATCACAGATACGCAGTATTTT
V: TRBV4-2; D: NA; size: few; J: TRBJ2-6; CDR3: CASSQDPAASGANVLTF; DNA: TGTGCCAGCAGCCAAGACCCCGCCGCCTCTGGGGCCAACGTCCTGACTTTC
V: TRBV6-5; D: NA; size: few; J: TRBJ1-4; CDR3: CASSYSYREKLFF; DNA: TGTGCCAGCAGTTACTCGTATCGGGAGAAACTGTTTTTT
V: TRBV29-1; D: TRBD1; size: NA; J: TRBJ1-5; CDR3: CSVGDRGNQPQHF; DNA: TGCAGCGTTGGCGACAGGGGAAATCAGCCCCAGCATTTT
V: TRBV7-2; D: TRBD1; size: NA; J: TRBJ2-5; CDR3: CASSSHGQGASLQYF; DNA: TGTGCCAGCAGCTCTCACGGACAGGGGGCTAGCCTCCAGTACTTC
V: TRBV11-3; D: TRBD1; size: NA; J: TRBJ2-5; CDR3: CASSTGQGRQETQYF; DNA: TGTGCCAGCAGCACCGGACAGGGTCGCCAAGAGACCCAGTACTTC
V: TRBV7-2; D: NA; size: NA; J: TRBJ1-2; CDR3: CASSLAGVNYGYTF; DNA: TGTGCCAGCAGCTTAGCAGGGGTTAACTATGGCTACACCTTC
V: TRBV4-3; D: TRBD2; size: many; J: TRBJ2-1; CDR3: CASSPSGTRGSNEQFF; DNA: TGCGCCAGCAGCCCATCGGGGACTAGAGGGTCCAATGAGCAGTTCTTC
V: TRBV20-1; D: TRBD2; size: few; J: TRBJ2-5; CDR3: CSARRPGLAGQETQYF; DNA: TGCAGTGCTAGGAGGCCGGGACTAGCGGGGCAAGAGACCCAGTACTTC
V: TRBV6-5; D: NA; size: NA; J: TRBJ1-1; CDR3: CASSYRGGGEAFF; DNA: TGTGCCAGCAGTTACCGGGGCGGGGGCGAAGCTTTCTTT
V: TRBV3-1; D: NA; size: few; J: TRBJ2-1; CDR3: CASSQDWGSSPFFF; DNA: TGTGCCAGCAGCCAAGATTGGGGCAGTTCCCCTTTTTTCTTC
V: TRBV16; D: NA; size: NA; J: TRBJ1-5; CDR3: CASSQSGIANQPQHF; DNA: TGTGCCAGCAGCCAATCGGGCATTGCCAATCAGCCCCAGCATTTT
V: TRBV7-2; D: NA; size: NA; J: TRBJ2-5; CDR3: CASSPYQRTQYF; DNA: TGTGCCAGCAGCCCGTATCAGAGGACCCAGTACTTC
V: TRBV20-1; D: NA; size: NA; J: TRBJ2-3; CDR3: CSAKETDTQYF; DNA: TGCAGTGCTAAGGAAACAGATACGCAGTATTTT
V: TRBV5-1; D: NA; size: many; J: TRBJ2-3; CDR3: CASDPGGTDTQYF; DNA: TGCGCCAGCGACCCTGGGGGCACAGATACGCAGTATTTT
V: TRBV5-1; D: NA; size: many; J: TRBJ2-3; CDR3: CASSLVGSTDTQYF; DNA: TGCGCCAGCAGCTTGGTGGGGAGCACAGATACGCAGTATTTT
V: TRBV7-2; D: NA; size: NA; J: TRBJ1-5; CDR3: CASSSVLGNQPQHF; DNA: TGTGCCAGCAGCTCCGTCTTGGGCAATCAGCCCCAGCATTTT